The present T cell receptor (beta chain) was sequenced within a study of cytomegalovirus exposure and HLA in healthy donors. This clone has just a few counts. A multiplex PCR was run with 60 Vbeta primers and 13 Jbeta primers. Sequenced by immunoSEQ multiplex PCR; TCRdb stores in-frame clones only, minus some. The table shows about 100,000 clones, with 75% occurring only once. This TCR derives from a man aged 45 to 65 in good health and CMV-seronegative. Sequencing was done on a sample of PBMCs.

CDR3 bases: TGCGCCAGCAGCTTGAGTACGGGGAACTCTGGAAACACCATATATTTT. Translated, it gives CASSLSTGNSGNTIYF. J is TRBJ1-3 and V is TRBV5-1; D is unclear. Germline V gene sequence: CDR1 SGHRS, CDR2 YFSETQ. V was cut by 1 base and J by 0 bases, with 11 bases left in between. The CDR3 is 16 residues long. The variable domain in full, completed from reference TRBV5-1 and TRBJ1-3, reads KAGVTQTPRYLIKTRGQQVTLSCSPISGHRSVSWYQQTPGQGLQFLFEYFSETQRNKGNFPGRFSGRQFSNSRSEMNVSTLELGDSALYLCASSLSTGNSGNTIYFGEGSWLTVV.